The clone carrying this T cell receptor (beta chain) was seen a single time. These data belong to a study of blood T cell repertoires in COVID-19. The overall study: Samples came from the United States, Italy and Spain, spanning acute and convalescent COVID-19.

Measured with immunoSEQ multiplex PCR; TCRdb has only the in-frame clones, and not every one. The sample has approximately 66,000 clones, almost 90% seen once; the top ten hold about 21%. The CDR3 is 13 residues long. Trimming took off 6 bases at V and 0 bases at J, with 12 bases between the two ends. Germline values: CDR1 SQVTM, CDR2 ANQGSEA. Sequencing used peripheral blood. This TCR was sampled from a woman between 45 and 65 years old with active or convalescent COVID-19. V usage is TRBV29-1 and J usage is TRBJ2-7; TRBD1 might be the D (6 bases). The CDR3 coding sequence is TGCAGCGTGGGACACCCAGACTCCTACGAGCAGTACTTC. Protein sequence: CSVGHPDSYEQYF.